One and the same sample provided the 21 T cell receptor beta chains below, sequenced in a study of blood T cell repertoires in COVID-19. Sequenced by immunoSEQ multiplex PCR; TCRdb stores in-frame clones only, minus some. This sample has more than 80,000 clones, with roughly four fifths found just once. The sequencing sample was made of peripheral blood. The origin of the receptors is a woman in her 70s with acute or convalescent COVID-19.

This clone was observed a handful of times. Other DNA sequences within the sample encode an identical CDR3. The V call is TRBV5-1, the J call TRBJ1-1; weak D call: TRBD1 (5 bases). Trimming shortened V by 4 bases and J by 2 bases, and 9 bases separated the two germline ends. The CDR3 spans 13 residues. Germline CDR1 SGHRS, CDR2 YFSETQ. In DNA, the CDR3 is TGCGCCAGCAGCGAGACAGTTAACACTGAAGCTTTCTTT. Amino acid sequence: CASSETVNTEAFF.

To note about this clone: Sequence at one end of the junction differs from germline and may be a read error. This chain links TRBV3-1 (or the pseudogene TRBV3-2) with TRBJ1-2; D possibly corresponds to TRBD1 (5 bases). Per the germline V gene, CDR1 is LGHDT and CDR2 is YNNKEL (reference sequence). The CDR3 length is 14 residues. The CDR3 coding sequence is TGTGCCAGCAGCCAAGCTAACGGGGACTATAGCTACACCTTC. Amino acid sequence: CASSQANGDYSYTF.

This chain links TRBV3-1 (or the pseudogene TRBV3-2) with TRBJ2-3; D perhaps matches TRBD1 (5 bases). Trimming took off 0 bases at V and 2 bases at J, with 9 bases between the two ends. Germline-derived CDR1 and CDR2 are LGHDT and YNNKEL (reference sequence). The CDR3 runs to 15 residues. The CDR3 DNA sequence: TGTGCCAGCAGCCAAGACAGGGATTACACAGATACGCAGTATTTT. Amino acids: CASSQDRDYTDTQYF.

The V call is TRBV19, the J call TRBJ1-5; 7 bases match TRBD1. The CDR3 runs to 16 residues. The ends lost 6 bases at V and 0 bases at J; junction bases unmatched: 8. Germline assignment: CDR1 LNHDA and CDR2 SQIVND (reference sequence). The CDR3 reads CASRETGLYSNQPQHF. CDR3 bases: TGTGCCAGTAGGGAGACAGGGCTTTATAGCAATCAGCCCCAGCATTTT.

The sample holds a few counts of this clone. The CDR3 DNA sequence: TGTGCCAGCAGCTCCACCGGGGACTCTGGCTACACCTTC. Its translation is CASSSTGDSGYTF. The chain employs TRBV7-9 and TRBJ1-2; a weak D match, TRBD1 (5 bases). Germline CDR1 and CDR2: SEHNR and FQNEAQ (reference sequence). The CDR3 contains 13 residues. Trimming stripped 4 bases from V and 7 bases from J, with 13 bases between.

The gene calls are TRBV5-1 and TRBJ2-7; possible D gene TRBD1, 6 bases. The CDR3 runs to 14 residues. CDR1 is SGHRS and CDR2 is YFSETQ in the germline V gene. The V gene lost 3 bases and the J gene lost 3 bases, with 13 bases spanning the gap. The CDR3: CASSSQGFNYEQYF. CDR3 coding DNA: TGCGCCAGCAGCTCTCAGGGGTTCAACTACGAGCAGTACTTC.

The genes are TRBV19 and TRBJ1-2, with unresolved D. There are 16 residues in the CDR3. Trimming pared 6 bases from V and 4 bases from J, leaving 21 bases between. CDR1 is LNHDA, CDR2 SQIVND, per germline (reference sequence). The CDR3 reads CASRSPYQESSYGYTF. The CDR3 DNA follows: TGTGCCAGTAGATCTCCTTATCAGGAATCTTCCTATGGCTACACCTTC.

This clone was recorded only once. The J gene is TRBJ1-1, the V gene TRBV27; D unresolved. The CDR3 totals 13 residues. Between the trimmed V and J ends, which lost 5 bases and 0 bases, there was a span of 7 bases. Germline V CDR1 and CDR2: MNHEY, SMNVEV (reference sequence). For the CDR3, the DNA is TGTGCCAGCAGTGGTGACATGAACACTGAAGCTTTCTTT. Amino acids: CASSGDMNTEAFF.

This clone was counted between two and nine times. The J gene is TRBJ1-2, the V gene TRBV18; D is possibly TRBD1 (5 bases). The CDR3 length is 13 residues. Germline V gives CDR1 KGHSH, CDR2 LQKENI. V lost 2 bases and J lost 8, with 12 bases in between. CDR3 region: CASSPDSTAGYTF. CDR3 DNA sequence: TGTGCCAGCTCACCAGACAGCACGGCGGGCTACACCTTC.

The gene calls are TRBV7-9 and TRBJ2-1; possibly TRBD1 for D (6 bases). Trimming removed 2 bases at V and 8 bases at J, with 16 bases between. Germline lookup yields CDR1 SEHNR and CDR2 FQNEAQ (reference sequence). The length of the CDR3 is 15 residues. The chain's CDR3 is CASSLSRQGLDEQFF. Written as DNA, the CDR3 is TGTGCCAGCAGCTTAAGTCGGCAGGGGTTGGATGAGCAGTTCTTC.

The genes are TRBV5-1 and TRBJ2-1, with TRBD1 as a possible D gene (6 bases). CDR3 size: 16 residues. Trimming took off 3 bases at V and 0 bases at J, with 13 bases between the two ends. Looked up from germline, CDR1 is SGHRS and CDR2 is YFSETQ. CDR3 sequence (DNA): TGCGCCAGCAGCTGGACCGGGACAAACTCCTACAATGAGCAGTTCTTC. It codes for CASSWTGTNSYNEQFF.

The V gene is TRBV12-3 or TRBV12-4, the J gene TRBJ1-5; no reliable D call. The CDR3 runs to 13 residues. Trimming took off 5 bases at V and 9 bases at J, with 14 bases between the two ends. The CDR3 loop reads CASSPDLQRPQHF. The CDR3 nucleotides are TGTGCCAGCAGTCCGGATCTCCAGCGGCCCCAGCATTTT.

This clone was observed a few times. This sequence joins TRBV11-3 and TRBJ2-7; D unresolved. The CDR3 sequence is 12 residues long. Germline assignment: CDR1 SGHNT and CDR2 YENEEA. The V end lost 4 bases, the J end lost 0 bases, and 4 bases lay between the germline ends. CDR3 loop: CASSSSSYEQYF. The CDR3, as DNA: TGTGCCAGCAGCTCTAGCTCCTACGAGCAGTACTTC.

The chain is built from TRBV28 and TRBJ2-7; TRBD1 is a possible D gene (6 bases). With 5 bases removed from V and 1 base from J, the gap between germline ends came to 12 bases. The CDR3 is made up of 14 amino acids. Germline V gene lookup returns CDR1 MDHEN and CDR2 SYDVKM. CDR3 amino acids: CASSDRLLSYEQYF. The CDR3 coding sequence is TGTGCCAGCAGTGACAGGCTCCTATCCTACGAGCAGTACTTC.

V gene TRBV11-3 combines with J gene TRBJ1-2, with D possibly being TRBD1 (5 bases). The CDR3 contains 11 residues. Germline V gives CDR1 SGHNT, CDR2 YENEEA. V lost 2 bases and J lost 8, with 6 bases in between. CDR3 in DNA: TGTGCCAGCAGCTTAAGGGGCGGCTACACCTTC. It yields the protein CASSLRGGYTF.

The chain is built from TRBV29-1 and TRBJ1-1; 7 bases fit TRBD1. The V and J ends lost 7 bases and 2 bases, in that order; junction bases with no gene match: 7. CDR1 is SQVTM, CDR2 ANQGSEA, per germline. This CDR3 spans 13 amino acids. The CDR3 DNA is TGCAGCGGTAACCGACAGGGCAACACTGAAGCTTTCTTT. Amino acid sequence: CSGNRQGNTEAFF.

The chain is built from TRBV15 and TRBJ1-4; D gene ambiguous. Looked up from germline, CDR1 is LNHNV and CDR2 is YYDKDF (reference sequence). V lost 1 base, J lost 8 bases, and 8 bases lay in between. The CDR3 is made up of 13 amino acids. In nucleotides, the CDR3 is TGTGCCACCAGCAGAGCCTACCTCGAAAAACTGTTTTTT. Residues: CATSRAYLEKLFF.

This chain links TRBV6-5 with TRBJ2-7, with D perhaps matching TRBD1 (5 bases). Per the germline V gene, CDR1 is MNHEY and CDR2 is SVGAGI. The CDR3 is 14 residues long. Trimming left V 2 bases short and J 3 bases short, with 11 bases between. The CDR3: CASSYEQGYYEQYF. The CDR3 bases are TGTGCCAGCAGTTACGAGCAGGGTTACTACGAGCAGTACTTC.

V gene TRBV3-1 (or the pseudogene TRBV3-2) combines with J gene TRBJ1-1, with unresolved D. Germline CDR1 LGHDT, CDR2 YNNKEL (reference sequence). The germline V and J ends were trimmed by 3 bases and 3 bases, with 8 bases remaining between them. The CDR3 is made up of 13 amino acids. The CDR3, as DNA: TGTGCCAGCAGCCACCGTAGATACACTGAAGCTTTCTTT. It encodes CASSHRRYTEAFF.

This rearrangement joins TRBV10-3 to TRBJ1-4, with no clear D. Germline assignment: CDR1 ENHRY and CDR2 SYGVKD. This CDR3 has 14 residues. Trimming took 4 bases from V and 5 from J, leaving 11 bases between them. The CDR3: CAISGGTVNEKLFF. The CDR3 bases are TGTGCCATCAGTGGCGGAACGGTGAATGAAAAACTGTTTTTT.

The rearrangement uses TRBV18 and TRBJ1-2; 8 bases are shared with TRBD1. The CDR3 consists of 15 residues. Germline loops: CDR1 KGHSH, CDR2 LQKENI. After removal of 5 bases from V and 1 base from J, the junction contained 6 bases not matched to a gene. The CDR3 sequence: CASSDAGGSNYGYTF. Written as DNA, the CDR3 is TGTGCCAGCTCAGACGCAGGGGGCAGTAACTATGGCTACACCTTC.